Listed here are 32 T cell receptor beta chains from one sample, sequenced in a study of blood T cells in healthy people across ages. A J-beta primer mix and a sample-barcoded 5' primer were used in a second PCR of roughly 6 to 11 cycles. One entry per CDR3 protein, called by TCRdb with MiXCR from the 5' RACE reads. The repertoire holds fewer than 2 million distinct CDR3 sequences, with approximately 39% as singletons. Sequenced: blood. The receptor source for this set is a human donor in good health.

The chain uses TRBV4-3 and TRBJ2-7, with a tentative D call TRBD1 (5 bases). This CDR3 is 16 amino acids long. Germline lookup yields CDR1 LGHNA and CDR2 YSLEER. Trimming removed 0 bases at V and 5 bases at J, with 17 bases between. The chain's CDR3 is CASSQDWGPRVDEQYF. The CDR3 DNA follows: TGCGCCAGCAGCCAAGATTGGGGCCCCAGGGTGGACGAGCAGTACTTC.

This clonotype has a handful of counts. This chain uses TRBV29-1 with TRBJ2-7, with D hard to call. The CDR3 has 12 amino acids. The germline V gene encodes CDR1 SQVTM and CDR2 ANQGSEA. Trimming took 0 bases from V and 4 from J, leaving 7 bases between them. The DNA of the CDR3 is TGCAGCGTTGAAGATTCGCAATACGAGCAGTACTTC. Its protein product is CSVEDSQYEQYF.

The table lists this clonotype with a few counts. This chain joins TRBV19 and TRBJ2-5, with D unclear. V dropped 5 bases and J dropped 4 bases, with 11 bases sitting between them. The CDR3 runs to 13 residues. CDR1 LNHDA and CDR2 SQIVND come from the germline V gene (reference sequence). The CDR3: CASSRIALETQYF. The CDR3, as DNA: TGTGCCAGTAGTCGGATAGCTTTAGAGACCCAGTACTTC.

The genes are TRBV20-1 and TRBJ2-1; D unresolved. V gave up 3 bases and J gave up 0 bases, with 15 bases separating them. CDR3 length: 16 residues. CDR1 and CDR2 (germline): DFQATT, SNEGSKA (reference sequence). Here the CDR3 reads CSARDSSRSSYNEQFF. The CDR3 coding sequence is TGCAGTGCTAGGGATAGCTCCCGGAGCTCCTACAATGAGCAGTTCTTC.

In this sample, this clonotype turned up once. The chain couples TRBV6-1 to TRBJ2-5; a possible D gene is TRBD2 (7 bases). Germline CDR1 reads MNHNS; CDR2 reads SASEGT. V was pared by 6 bases and J by 4 bases, with 27 bases between. The CDR3 is 18 residues long. The CDR3 here is CASSPRGAMLDLPETQYF. In DNA, the CDR3 is TGTGCCAGCAGCCCCCGGGGGGCCATGCTTGACCTCCCAGAGACCCAGTACTTC.

The chain uses TRBV12-3 or TRBV12-4 and TRBJ2-1; 7 nucleotides match TRBD2. This CDR3 spans 16 amino acids. The ends lost 3 bases at V and 2 bases at J; junction bases unmatched: 7. CDR3 sequence (DNA): TGTGCCAGCAGTTTCCCCTTAAGCGGGGCCTACAATGAGCAGTTCTTC. This sequence encodes CASSFPLSGAYNEQFF.

The V and J genes are TRBV7-2 and TRBJ1-1, with a possible D match to TRBD1 (6 bases). Germline V gene lookup returns CDR1 SGHTA and CDR2 FQGNSA. Trimming removed 5 bases from V and 5 bases from J, with 18 bases in between. The length of the CDR3 is 15 residues. The CDR3 loop reads CASSKTGGWGTEAFF. The CDR3 DNA sequence: TGTGCCAGCAGCAAGACAGGTGGGTGGGGGACTGAAGCTTTCTTT.

This chain links TRBV29-1 with TRBJ1-5; D is unresolved. Germline CDR1 SQVTM, CDR2 ANQGSEA. This CDR3 is 13 amino acids long. Deletions cut 2 bases from V and 6 bases from J, with 11 bases between. The CDR3 protein is CSVENGPGQPQHF. Written as DNA, the CDR3 is TGCAGCGTTGAAAATGGTCCTGGTCAGCCCCAGCATTTT.

This clonotype was observed a few times. The V gene is TRBV24-1, the J gene TRBJ2-1; no clear D gene. Trimming cost V 7 bases and J 0 bases, with 12 bases left between them. Germline-derived CDR1 and CDR2 are KGHDR and SFDVKD. The CDR3 length is 15 residues. The CDR3 DNA reads TGTGCCACCAGGGATCGGCTCGGCTCCTACAATGAGCAGTTCTTC. As protein: CATRDRLGSYNEQFF.

There are many counts of this clonotype. This rearrangement joins TRBV28 to TRBJ2-7; 8 bases agree with TRBD1. CDR1 and CDR2 (germline): MDHEN, SYDVKM. V dropped 6 bases and J dropped 3; count of bases not matched to a gene: 13. The CDR3 is 16 amino acids. CDR3 region: CASRGQGYYPRYEQYF. The CDR3 DNA is TGTGCCAGCAGAGGACAGGGCTACTATCCCCGCTACGAGCAGTACTTC.

As concerns this clonotype: An end of the junction differs from the germline gene, which may be a read error. The rearrangement links TRBV24-1 to TRBJ2-1; 8 nucleotides match TRBD2. Germline assignment: CDR1 KGHDR and CDR2 SFDVKD. The CDR3 spans 17 residues. CDR3 DNA sequence: TGTGCCGCCAGTGATTTCGGGAGGGGGACTCGAGGTAATGAGCAGTTCTTC. As protein: CAASDFGRGTRGNEQFF.

The rearrangement uses TRBV20-1 and TRBJ2-5; 8 bases match TRBD2. Germline V CDR1 and CDR2: DFQATT, SNEGSKA (reference sequence). With V trimmed by 0 bases and J by 5 bases, 8 bases remained unmatched. This CDR3 has 15 residues. DNA for the CDR3: TGCAGTGCTAGAGATACTGCGGGGGGACGGGAGACCCAGTACTTC. It is translated as CSARDTAGGRETQYF.

This clonotype showed up just a few times. V and J are TRBV20-1 and TRBJ2-3; TRBD2 matches 8 bases. V was clipped by 6 bases and J by 7 bases; unmatched bases: 18. Per germline, CDR1 DFQATT and CDR2 SNEGSKA (reference sequence). This CDR3 region has 16 residues. CDR3 sequence: CSATNPAGEVENTQYF. CDR3 DNA: TGCAGTGCCACCAACCCAGCGGGGGAAGTTGAAAATACGCAGTATTTT.

The V and J genes are TRBV24-1 and TRBJ2-3, with D hard to call. Germline V gene data show CDR1 as KGHDR and CDR2 as SFDVKD. The CDR3 is made up of 16 amino acids. The V and J ends lost 0 bases and 0 bases respectively, with 9 bases between them. The CDR3 sequence is CATSDLTDSSTDTQYF. The CDR3 coding sequence is TGTGCCACCAGTGATTTGACAGATTCTAGCACAGATACGCAGTATTTT.

This clonotype was counted between two and nine times. V is TRBV6-6 and J is TRBJ2-3, with 9 bases matching TRBD1. The junction had 8 bases not matched to a gene; V was cut back by 8 bases and J by 2 bases. The CDR3 totals 15 residues. The germline V gene encodes CDR1 MNHNY and CDR2 SVGAGI (reference sequence). The CDR3 DNA follows: TGTGCCAGCGACAGGGGGTTTTACTACACAGATACGCAGTATTTT. Translation: CASDRGFYYTDTQYF.

The rearrangement joins TRBV5-1 to TRBJ2-1; D unclear. Germline values: CDR1 SGHRS, CDR2 YFSETQ. The CDR3 has 15 amino acids. The ends were cut back, 4 bases at V and 0 bases at J, with 11 bases in the middle. As DNA, the CDR3 is TGCGCCAGCAGCCTAGAACAGATCTCCTACAATGAGCAGTTCTTC. This codes for CASSLEQISYNEQFF.

This clonotype was detected many times. V is TRBV29-1 and J is TRBJ2-6; D is uncertain. CDR1 and CDR2 (germline): SQVTM, ANQGSEA. V lost 2 bases and J 0 bases, leaving 11 bases between the germline ends. The CDR3 consists of 16 residues. The CDR3 DNA reads as TGCAGCGTTGAACACCCTCGAGACTCTGGGGCCAACGTCCTGACTTTC. It specifies CSVEHPRDSGANVLTF.

This clonotype was found once. V and J are TRBV30 and TRBJ2-1, with 8 bases that match TRBD2. CDR1 is GTSNPN, CDR2 SVGIG, per germline (reference sequence). This CDR3 region has 14 residues. V dropped 2 bases and J dropped 9; count of bases not matched to a gene: 9. CDR3 in amino acids: CAWSFGTSTVEQFF. The CDR3 DNA follows: TGTGCCTGGAGTTTTGGGACTAGTACCGTTGAGCAGTTCTTC.

The chain combines TRBV14 with TRBJ2-1; the D is unclear. V was cut by 0 bases and J by 12 bases, with 15 bases left in between. The CDR3 runs to 14 residues. CDR1 SGHDN and CDR2 FVKESK come from the germline V gene. CDR3 coding DNA: TGTGCCAGCAGCCAAGAGACCCCCACCTTGGGGCAGTTCTTC. Translation gives CASSQETPTLGQFF.

The rearrangement uses TRBV5-6 and TRBJ2-1; the match to TRBD1 covers 7 bases. Germline CDR1 reads SGHDT; CDR2 reads YYEEEE. This CDR3 spans 19 amino acids. V was pared by 2 bases and J by 12 bases, with 26 bases of the junction left unmatched. CDR3 in amino acids: CASSFSGYAETGFQLGQFF. In nucleotides, the CDR3 is TGTGCCAGCAGCTTTTCAGGGTATGCGGAGACAGGGTTTCAGTTGGGGCAGTTCTTC.

The chain joins TRBV4-2 to TRBJ1-2; D perhaps matches TRBD1 (5 bases). Between the trimmed V and J ends, which lost 0 bases and 7 bases, there was a span of 12 bases. This CDR3 has 14 amino acids. Germline assignment: CDR1 LGHNA and CDR2 YNFKEQ. The CDR3 sequence: CASSQEPRERGYTF. CDR3 in DNA: TGTGCCAGCAGCCAAGAGCCCAGGGAACGTGGCTACACCTTC.

The V gene is TRBV4-2, the J gene TRBJ1-2; no definite D call. Germline values: CDR1 LGHNA, CDR2 YNFKEQ. The CDR3 sequence is 15 residues long. V was clipped by 0 bases and J by 1 base, with 9 bases between them. The CDR3 DNA follows: TGTGCCAGCAGCCAAGATTATGAGGATAACTATGGCTACACCTTC. The encoded protein is CASSQDYEDNYGYTF.

The chain has TRBV7-2 and TRBJ1-1; tentatively, D is TRBD1 (5 bases). The germline V gene encodes CDR1 SGHTA and CDR2 FQGNSA. The CDR3 is 14 amino acids. V was clipped by 1 base and J by 7 bases, with 13 bases between them. The CDR3, as DNA: TGTGCCAGCAGCTTAGTAATTCAGGGCGGTGAAGCTTTCTTT. Encoded protein: CASSLVIQGGEAFF.

In its sample, this clonotype was seen a few times. The genes are TRBV20-1 and TRBJ1-1; D gene ambiguous. The CDR3 consists of 13 residues. Germline loops: CDR1 DFQATT, CDR2 SNEGSKA (reference sequence). The ends were cut back, 6 bases at V and 1 base at J, with 12 bases in the middle. CDR3 coding DNA: TGCAGTGCCCTTCGTGACGGGAACACTGAAGCTTTCTTT. This translates into CSALRDGNTEAFF.

This clonotype has more than one count but fewer than ten. This chain uses TRBV6-2 or TRBV6-3 with TRBJ1-5, with D perhaps matching TRBD1 (5 bases). CDR1 is MNHEY and CDR2 is SVGEGT in the germline V gene. V was pared by 0 bases and J by 4 bases, with 25 bases between. The CDR3 is 20 amino acids. This chain's CDR3 is CASSYSRSYRGPRGNQPQHF. The CDR3 bases are TGTGCCAGCAGTTACTCCAGGAGTTATAGGGGACCAAGAGGAAATCAGCCCCAGCATTTT.

The gene calls are TRBV29-1 and TRBJ2-7; D unclear. Germline V gene data show CDR1 as SQVTM and CDR2 as ANQGSEA. V gave up 7 bases and J gave up 3 bases, with 13 bases separating them. The CDR3 runs to 12 residues. The CDR3 region is CSGQAPNYEQYF. DNA for the CDR3: TGCAGCGGCCAAGCTCCCAACTACGAGCAGTACTTC.

The CDR3 region is CSAMTGYSNQPQHF. The CDR3 DNA sequence: TGCAGTGCTATGACGGGTTATAGCAATCAGCCCCAGCATTTT. This rearrangement joins TRBV20-1 to TRBJ1-5; no clear D. The CDR3 has 14 residues. In germline, CDR1 is DFQATT, CDR2 SNEGSKA (reference sequence). The V gene lost 4 bases and the J gene lost 0 bases, with 10 bases spanning the gap.

This clonotype appeared a few times. This chain joins TRBV3-1 and TRBJ2-4, with D perhaps TRBD1 (6 bases). The germline V and J ends were trimmed by 2 bases and 13 bases, with 12 bases remaining between them. Germline loops: CDR1 LGHDT, CDR2 YNNKEL (reference sequence). CDR3 length: 12 residues. The CDR3 reads CASSQWRTEQYF. The CDR3 DNA sequence: TGTGCCAGCAGCCAATGGAGGACAGAGCAGTACTTC. The entire variable domain, with the rest obtained from reference TRBV3-1 and TRBJ2-4, is as follows: DTAVSQTPKYLVTQMGNDKSIKCEQNLGHDTMYWYKQDSKKFLKIMFSYNNKELIINETVPNRFSPKSPDKAHLNLHINSLELGDSAVYFCASSQWRTEQYFGAGTRLSVL.

V and J are TRBV7-2 and TRBJ2-6; TRBD1 matches 7 bases. This CDR3 has 15 residues. With 5 bases clipped from V and 11 bases from J, the junction kept 12 bases outside the gene matches. The germline gives CDR1 SGHTA, CDR2 FQGNSA. CDR3 amino acids: CASSRQGSKIDVLTF. In DNA, the CDR3 is TGTGCCAGCAGCCGACAGGGCTCTAAAATCGACGTCCTGACTTTC.

This clonotype came up many times. This rearrangement joins TRBV6-6 to TRBJ2-7; D might be TRBD2 (5 bases). The CDR3 totals 15 residues. The germline gives CDR1 MNHNY, CDR2 SVGAGI (reference sequence). V was pared by 0 bases and J by 3 bases, with 12 bases between. DNA for the CDR3: TGTGCCAGCAGTTACTCATCCGAGGGAGTCTACGAGCAGTACTTC. Amino acid sequence: CASSYSSEGVYEQYF.

The chain recombines TRBV4-3 with TRBJ1-2, with D perhaps TRBD1 (6 bases). The CDR3 length is 15 residues. Trimming shortened V by 2 bases and J by 4 bases, and 14 bases separated the two germline ends. CDR1 is LGHNA and CDR2 is YSLEER in the germline V gene. The CDR3 DNA is TGCGCCAGCAGCCAATTATACAGGGTTGGCTATGGCTACACCTTC. It codes for CASSQLYRVGYGYTF.

This clonotype occurred a few times. V gene TRBV20-1 combines with J gene TRBJ2-1, with 14 bases matching TRBD2. The trim removed 0 bases at V and 7 bases at J, leaving 5 bases unmatched. CDR3 length equals 16 residues. The germline gives CDR1 DFQATT, CDR2 SNEGSKA (reference sequence). The CDR3 coding sequence is TGCAGTGCTAGAGACGCAGGGACTAGCGGGGGAAATGAGCAGTTCTTC. Its protein product is CSARDAGTSGGNEQFF.